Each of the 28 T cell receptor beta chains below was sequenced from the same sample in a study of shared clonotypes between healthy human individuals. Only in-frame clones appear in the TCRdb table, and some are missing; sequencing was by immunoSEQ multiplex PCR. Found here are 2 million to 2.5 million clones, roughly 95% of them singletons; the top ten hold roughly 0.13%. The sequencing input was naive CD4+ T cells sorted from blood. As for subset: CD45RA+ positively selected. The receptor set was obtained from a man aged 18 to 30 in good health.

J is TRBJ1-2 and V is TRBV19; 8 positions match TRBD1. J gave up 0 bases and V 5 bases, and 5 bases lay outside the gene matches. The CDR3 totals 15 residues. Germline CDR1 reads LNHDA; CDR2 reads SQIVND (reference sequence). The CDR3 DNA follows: TGTGCCAGTAGTGCCAGGGGGCGTACTAACTATGGCTACACCTTC. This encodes CASSARGRTNYGYTF.

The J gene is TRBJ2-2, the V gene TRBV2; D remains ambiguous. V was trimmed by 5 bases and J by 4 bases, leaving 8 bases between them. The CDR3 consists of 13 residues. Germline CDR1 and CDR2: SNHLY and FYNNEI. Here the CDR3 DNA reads TGTGCCAGCAGTTCCTCGTTCACCGGGGAGCTGTTTTTT. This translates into CASSSSFTGELFF.

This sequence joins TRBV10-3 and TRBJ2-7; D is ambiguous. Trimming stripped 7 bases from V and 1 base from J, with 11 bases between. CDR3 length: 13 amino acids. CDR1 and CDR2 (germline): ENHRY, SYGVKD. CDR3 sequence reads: CAITDGASYEQYF. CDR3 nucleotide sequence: TGTGCCATCACCGATGGAGCATCCTACGAGCAGTACTTC.

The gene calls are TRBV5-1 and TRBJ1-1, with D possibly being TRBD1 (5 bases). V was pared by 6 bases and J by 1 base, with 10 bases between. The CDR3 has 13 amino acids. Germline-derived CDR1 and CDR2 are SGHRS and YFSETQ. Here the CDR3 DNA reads TGCGCCAGCACCTTACAGGAGAACACTGAAGCTTTCTTT. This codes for CASTLQENTEAFF.

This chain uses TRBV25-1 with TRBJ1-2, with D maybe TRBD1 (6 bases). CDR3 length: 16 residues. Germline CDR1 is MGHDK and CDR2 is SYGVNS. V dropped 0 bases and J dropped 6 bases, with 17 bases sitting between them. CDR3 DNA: TGTGCCAGCAGTGAATACGGGGTTGGAGGGGACAATGGCTACACCTTC. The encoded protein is CASSEYGVGGDNGYTF.

CDR3 bases: TGTGCCAGCAGCTCGGGACTTCTTTGGGGCTCCGCCGAGCAGTACTTC. It codes for CASSSGLLWGSAEQYF. V gene TRBV7-2 combines with J gene TRBJ2-7; tentatively, D is TRBD2 (6 bases). CDR3 length equals 16 residues. Germline loops: CDR1 SGHTA, CDR2 FQGNSA. V was shortened by 4 bases and J by 6 bases, with 22 bases between the two germline ends.

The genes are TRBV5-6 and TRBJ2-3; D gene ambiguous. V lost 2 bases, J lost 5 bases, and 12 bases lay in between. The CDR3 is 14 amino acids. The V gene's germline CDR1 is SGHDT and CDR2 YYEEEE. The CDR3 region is CASSFTPTLDTQYF. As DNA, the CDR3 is TGTGCCAGCAGCTTCACACCCACGTTAGATACGCAGTATTTT. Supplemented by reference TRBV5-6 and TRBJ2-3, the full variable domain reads DAGVTQSPTHLIKTRGQQVTLRCSPKSGHDTVSWYQQALGQGPQFIFQYYEEEERQRGNFPDRFSGHQFPNYSSELNVNALLLGDSALYLCASSFTPTLDTQYFGPGTRLTVL.

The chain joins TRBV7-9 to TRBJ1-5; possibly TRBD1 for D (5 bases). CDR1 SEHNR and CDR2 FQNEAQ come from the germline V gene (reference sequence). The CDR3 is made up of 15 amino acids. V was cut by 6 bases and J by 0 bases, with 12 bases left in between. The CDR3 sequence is CASSSSGGSNQPQHF. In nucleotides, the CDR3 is TGTGCCAGCAGTTCTAGCGGGGGTAGCAATCAGCCCCAGCATTTT.

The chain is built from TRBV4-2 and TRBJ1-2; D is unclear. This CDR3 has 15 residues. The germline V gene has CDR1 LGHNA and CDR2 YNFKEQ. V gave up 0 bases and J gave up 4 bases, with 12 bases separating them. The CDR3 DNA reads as TGTGCCAGCAGCCAAGAAGTATTTAGCAGCTATGGCTACACCTTC. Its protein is CASSQEVFSSYGYTF.

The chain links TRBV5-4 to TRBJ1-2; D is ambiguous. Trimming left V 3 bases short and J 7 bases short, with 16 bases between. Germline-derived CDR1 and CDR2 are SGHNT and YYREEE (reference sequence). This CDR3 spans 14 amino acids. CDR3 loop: CASSSPGRPTGYTF. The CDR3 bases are TGTGCCAGCAGCTCGCCCGGACGGCCCACTGGCTACACCTTC.

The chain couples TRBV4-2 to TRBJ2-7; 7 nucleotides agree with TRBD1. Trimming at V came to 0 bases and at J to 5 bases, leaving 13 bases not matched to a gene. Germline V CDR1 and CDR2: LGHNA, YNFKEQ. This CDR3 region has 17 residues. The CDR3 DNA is TGTGCCAGCAGCCAAGATATGGCGGCCTACAGGGGAAACGAGCAGTACTTC. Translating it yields CASSQDMAAYRGNEQYF.

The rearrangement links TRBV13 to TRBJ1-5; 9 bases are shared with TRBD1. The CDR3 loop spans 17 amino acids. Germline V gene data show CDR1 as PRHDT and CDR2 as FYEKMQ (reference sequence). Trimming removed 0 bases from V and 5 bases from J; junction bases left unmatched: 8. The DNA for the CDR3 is TGTGCCAGCAGCTTAGGCCTTAACAGGGGGCTTGATCAGCCCCAGCATTTT. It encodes CASSLGLNRGLDQPQHF. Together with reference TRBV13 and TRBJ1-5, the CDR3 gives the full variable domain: AAGVIQSPRHLIKEKRETATLKCYPIPRHDTVYWYQQGPGQDPQFLISFYEKMQSDKGSIPDRFSAQQFSDYHSELNMSSLELGDSALYFCASSLGLNRGLDQPQHFGDGTRLSIL.

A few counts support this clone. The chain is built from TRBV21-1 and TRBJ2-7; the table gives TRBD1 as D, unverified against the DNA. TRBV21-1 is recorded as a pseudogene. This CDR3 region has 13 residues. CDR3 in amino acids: CASSDGQAYEQYF. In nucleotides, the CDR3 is TGTGCCAGCAGCGATGGACAGGCCTACGAGCAGTACTTC.

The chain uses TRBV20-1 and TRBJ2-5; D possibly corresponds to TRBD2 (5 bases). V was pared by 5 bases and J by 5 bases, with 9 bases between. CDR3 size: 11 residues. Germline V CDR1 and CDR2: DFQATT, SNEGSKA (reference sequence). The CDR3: CSAWERETQYF. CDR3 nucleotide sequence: TGCAGTGCTTGGGAGAGGGAGACCCAGTACTTC.

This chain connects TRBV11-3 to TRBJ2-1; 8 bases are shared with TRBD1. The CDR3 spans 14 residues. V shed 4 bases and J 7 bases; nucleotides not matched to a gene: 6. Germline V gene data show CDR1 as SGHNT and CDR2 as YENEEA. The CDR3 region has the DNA TGTGCCAGCAGCTCATGGACAGGGAGGAATGAGCAGTTCTTC. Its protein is CASSSWTGRNEQFF.

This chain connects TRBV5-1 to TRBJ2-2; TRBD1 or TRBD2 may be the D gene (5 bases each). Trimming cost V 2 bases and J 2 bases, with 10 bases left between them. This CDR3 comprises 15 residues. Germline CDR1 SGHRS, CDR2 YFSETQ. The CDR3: CASSFLGENTGELFF. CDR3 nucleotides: TGCGCCAGCAGCTTTTTGGGGGAAAACACCGGGGAGCTGTTTTTT.

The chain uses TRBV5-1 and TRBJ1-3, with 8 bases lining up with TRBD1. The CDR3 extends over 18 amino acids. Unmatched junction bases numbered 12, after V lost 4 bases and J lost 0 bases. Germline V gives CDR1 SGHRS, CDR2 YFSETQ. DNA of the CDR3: TGCGCCAGCAGCCCAACGACAGGGGAGAGGGTCTCTGGAAACACCATATATTTT. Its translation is CASSPTTGERVSGNTIYF.

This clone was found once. The CDR3, as DNA: TGTGCCAGCAGCGTAGAACATACGCAGTATTTT. It is translated as CASSVEHTQYF. The genes are TRBV9 and TRBJ2-3; D is unresolved. From germline, CDR1 is SGDLS and CDR2 YYNGEE. CDR3 length: 11 amino acids. Trimming cost V 0 bases and J 7 bases, with 3 bases left between them.

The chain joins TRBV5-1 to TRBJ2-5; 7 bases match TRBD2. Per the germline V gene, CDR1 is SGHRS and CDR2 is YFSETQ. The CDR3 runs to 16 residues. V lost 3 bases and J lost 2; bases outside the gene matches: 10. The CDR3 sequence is CASSSQRPSGQETQYF. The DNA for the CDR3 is TGCGCCAGCAGCTCCCAGCGACCTAGCGGTCAAGAGACCCAGTACTTC.

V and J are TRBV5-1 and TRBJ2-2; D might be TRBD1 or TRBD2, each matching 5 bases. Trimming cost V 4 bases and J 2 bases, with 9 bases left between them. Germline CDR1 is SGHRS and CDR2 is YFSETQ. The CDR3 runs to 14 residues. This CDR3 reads CASSVRDNTGELFF. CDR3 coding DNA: TGCGCCAGCAGCGTCCGGGACAACACCGGGGAGCTGTTTTTT.

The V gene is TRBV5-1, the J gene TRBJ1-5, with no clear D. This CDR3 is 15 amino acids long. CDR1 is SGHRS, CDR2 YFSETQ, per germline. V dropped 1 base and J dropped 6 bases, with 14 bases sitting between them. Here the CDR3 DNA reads TGCGCCAGCAGCTTGAGTCCAGTGGAGGGTCAGCCCCAGCATTTT. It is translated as CASSLSPVEGQPQHF.

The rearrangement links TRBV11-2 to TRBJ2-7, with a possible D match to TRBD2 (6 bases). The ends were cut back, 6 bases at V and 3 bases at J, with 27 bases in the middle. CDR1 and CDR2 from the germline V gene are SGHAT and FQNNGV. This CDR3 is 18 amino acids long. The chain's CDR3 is CASRHWKEGLERVYEQYF. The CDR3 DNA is TGTGCCAGCAGACACTGGAAGGAGGGCCTCGAAAGGGTCTACGAGCAGTACTTC.

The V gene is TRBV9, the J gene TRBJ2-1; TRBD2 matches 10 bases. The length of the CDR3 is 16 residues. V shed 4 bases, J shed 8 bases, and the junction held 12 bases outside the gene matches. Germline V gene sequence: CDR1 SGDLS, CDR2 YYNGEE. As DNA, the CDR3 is TGTGCCAGCAGCCCTGCCTCTAGCGGGGGACCCCATGAGCAGTTCTTC. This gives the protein CASSPASSGGPHEQFF. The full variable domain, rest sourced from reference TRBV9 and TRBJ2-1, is DSGVTQTPKHLITATGQRVTLRCSPRSGDLSVYWYQQSLDQGLQFLIQYYNGEERAKGNILERFSAQQFPDLHSELNLSSLELGDSALYFCASSPASSGGPHEQFFGPGTRLTVL.

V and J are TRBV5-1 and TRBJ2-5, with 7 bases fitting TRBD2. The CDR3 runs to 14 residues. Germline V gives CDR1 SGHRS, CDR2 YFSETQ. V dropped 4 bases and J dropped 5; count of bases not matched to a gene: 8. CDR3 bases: TGCGCCAGCAGCGCCTCACTAGCGCAGGAGACCCAGTACTTC. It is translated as CASSASLAQETQYF.

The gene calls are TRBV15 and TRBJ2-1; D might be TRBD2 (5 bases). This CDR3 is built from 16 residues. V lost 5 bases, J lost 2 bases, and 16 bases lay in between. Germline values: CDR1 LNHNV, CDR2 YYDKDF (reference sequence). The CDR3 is CATSGGAGGTYNEQFF. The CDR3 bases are TGTGCCACCAGCGGAGGTGCGGGTGGTACCTACAATGAGCAGTTCTTC.

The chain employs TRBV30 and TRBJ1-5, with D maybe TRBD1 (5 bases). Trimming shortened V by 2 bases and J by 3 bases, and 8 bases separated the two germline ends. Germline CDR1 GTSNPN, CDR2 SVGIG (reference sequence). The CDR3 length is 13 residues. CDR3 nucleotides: TGTGCCTGGAGTCCGGGGGACAATCAGCCCCAGCATTTT. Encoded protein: CAWSPGDNQPQHF.

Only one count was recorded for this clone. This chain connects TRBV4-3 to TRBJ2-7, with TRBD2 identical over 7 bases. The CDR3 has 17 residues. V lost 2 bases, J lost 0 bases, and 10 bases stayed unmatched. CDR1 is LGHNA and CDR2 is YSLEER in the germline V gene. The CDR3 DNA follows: TGCGCCAGCAGCCAAATGGGGGGGTTGGCCGACTCCTACGAGCAGTACTTC. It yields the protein CASSQMGGLADSYEQYF.

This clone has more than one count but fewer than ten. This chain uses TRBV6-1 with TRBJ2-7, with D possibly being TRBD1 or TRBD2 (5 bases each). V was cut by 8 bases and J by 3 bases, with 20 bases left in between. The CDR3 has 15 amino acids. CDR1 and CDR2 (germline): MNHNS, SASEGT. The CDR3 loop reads CASLRARGRNYEQYF. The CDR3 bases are TGTGCCAGCTTACGTGCCCGGGGACGTAACTACGAGCAGTACTTC.